The rows below give T cell receptor beta chains drawn from one sample of a study of blood T cell repertoires in COVID-19. Method: immunoSEQ multiplex PCR; TCRdb's copy keeps in-frame clones and lacks some. The data contain about 370,000 clones, around 89% of them seen just once; the ten biggest clones take up less than 3.5%. Material: peripheral blood. Receptors originate from a woman aged 25 to 39 with COVID-19, enrolled during active disease. The CDR3 runs from the conserved cysteine through the conserved F or W. D genes are given only for firm matches. Size is omitted from some rows. Given values are once, few, many or a class for expanded clones.

15	.	TRBJ2-5	TRBV19	TRBD1	TGTGCCAGTAGTATAGGCGACAGGGCCAGAGAGACCCAGTACTTC	CASSIGDRARETQYF
16	.	TRBJ2-1	TRBV5-1	TRBD2	TGCGCCAGCAGCTGGAGACTAGCGGAGACCTACAATGAGCAGTTCTTC	CASSWRLAETYNEQFF
14	.	TRBJ1-1	TRBV27	TRBD1	TGTGCCAGCAGTTTGGACAGGGGGAGTGCTGAAGCTTTCTTT	CASSLDRGSAEAFF
12	few	TRBJ2-1	TRBV11-2	.	TGTGCCAGCAGCTCCCCAGGGTTAAGGCAGTTCTTC	CASSSPGLRQFF
13	.	TRBJ1-1	TRBV2	TRBD1	TGTGCCAGCAGTGGGACAGGGAGGACTGAAGCTTTCTTT	CASSGTGRTEAFF
16	.	TRBJ2-5	TRBV28	.	TGTGCCAGCAGTCCCCTTTGGCAGGGGGGTGCGGAGACCCAGTACTTC	CASSPLWQGGAETQYF
15	.	TRBJ2-4	TRBV18	.	TGTGCCAGCTCACCGGTAAAGGACAGTAAAAACATTCAGTACTTC	CASSPVKDSKNIQYF
13	.	TRBJ1-6	TRBV5-5	.	TGTGCCAGCAGCTGGTCCCCTGCGCTTCCCCTCCACTTT	CASSWSPALPLHF
15	.	TRBJ2-2	TRBV11-2	TRBD1	TGTGCCAGCAGCCGTCGGGACAGGGTGGCCGGGGAGCTGTTTTTT	CASSRRDRVAGELFF
15	.	TRBJ2-1	TRBV5-1	TRBD2	TGCGCCAGCAGCTTGGAGCGGGGGGACAACAATGAGCAGTTCTTC	CASSLERGDNNEQFF
19	.	TRBJ2-3	TRBV19	TRBD2	TGTGCCAGTAGTATTAGGGGGCTAGCGGGGACGCCTAGCACAGATACGCAGTATTTT	CASSIRGLAGTPSTDTQYF
15	.	TRBJ2-2	TRBV19	TRBD2	TGTGCCAGTAGTAAACTAGCGGGAAACACCGGGGAGCTGTTTTTT	CASSKLAGNTGELFF
14	.	TRBJ2-2	TRBV30	.	TGTGCCTGGAGTGTCGGAGGGGATGCCGGGGAGCTGTTTTTT	CAWSVGGDAGELFF
14	.	TRBJ1-4	TRBV5-1	TRBD1	TGCGCCAGCAGCACTGGGACAGGAGATGAAAAACTGTTTTTT	CASSTGTGDEKLFF
14	.	TRBJ1-5	TRBV5-1	.	TGCGCCAGCAGCGTTAGTAATAGCAATCAGCCCCAGCATTTT	CASSVSNSNQPQHF